This TCR beta chain was identified in a study of cytomegalovirus exposure and HLA in healthy donors. Study results and limitations: Accounts indicate the classifier identified cytomegalovirus status with strong specificity and sensitivity. Owing to their indistinguishability, certain V segments, notably TRBV6-2 and TRBV6-3, were excluded.

Researchers ran the PCR with 60 Vbeta and 13 Jbeta primers. Assay used: immunoSEQ multiplex PCR; TCRdb lists only in-frame clones, some missing. The sample has over 80,000 clones; around 79% are singletons. A note on this clone: As yet, its antigen is unknown.

CDR3 length: 14 amino acids. Losses at the gene ends were 1 base for V and 8 bases for J; bases not matched to a gene: 6. Germline CDR1 reads GTSNPN; CDR2 reads SVGIG (reference sequence). Sequencing was carried out using PBMCs. The chain has TRBV30 and TRBJ1-4; TRBD1 aligns across 8 bases. The clonotype comes from a female donor in good health and CMV-seronegative. For the CDR3, the DNA is TGTGCCTGGAGTGCGGACAGGGAGGGAGAAAAACTGTTTTTT. This codes for CAWSADREGEKLFF. Looking up the rest from reference TRBV30 and TRBJ1-4 gives the full variable domain: SQTIHQWPATLVQPVGSPLSLECTVEGTSNPNLYWYRQAAGRGLQLLFYSVGIGQISSEVPQNLSASRPQDRQFILSSKKLLLSDSGFYLCAWSADREGEKLFFGSGTQLSVL.